This note documents a single T cell receptor (beta chain) sequence. The target of this receptor is not known. Base qualities are not at hand, and no much larger clone is one base apart. The donors belonged to the validation cohort of about 120 subjects, which was separate from the roughly 670-subject first cohort. At the junction V is shortened by 7 bases and J by 5 bases, with 17 bases in between. The CDR3, cysteine through phenylalanine, is 14 amino acids long. Only the CDR3 part of the read is kept: 42 bases, read in frame from the first base. CDR1 is given as MDHEN and CDR2 as SYDVKM, both from the germline V gene. Library construction relied on the immunoSEQ multiplex PCR assay. The published analysis was carried out like this. A statistical classification framework was developed to diagnose cytomegalovirus status using the catalog of TCR beta chain sequences. TCRdb carries this immuneACCESS record with in-frame sequences only. Its versions omit some clonotypes, under half of them owing to an unresolved V gene in the studies checked, with the rest unexplained. V and J calls and clone size follow that table, whereas D and trimming were derived from the DNA. Recorded for this sample are 100,000 to 150,000 clones; approximately 95% of them occurred a single time. Together, the top ten hold 1.5% to 2% of the sample.

This entry is derived from a study of cytomegalovirus exposure and HLA in healthy donors (dated by TCRdb to the late 2010s). Describing the broader study: The roughly 670 repertoires of the first cohort and the 95 to 150 validation repertoires were produced on the same platform, according to a later analysis. The study aimed to test whether cataloging public T cell receptors could reveal signatures of past pathogen exposure. Along with the approximately 650-subject first cohort, a separate validation cohort of over 90 different subjects was used. High-throughput TCR immunosequencing, statistical association of individual TCRs with disease status, and machine learning were combined to predict cytomegalovirus infection status.

Findings and caveats that apply to the study as a whole: A later analysis found that TCRs clustered in the first cohort also tended to co-occur in the 120 validation repertoires, with 94% of cluster scores above 0. In vitro tests confirmed that a few of the cytomegalovirus-associated TCR beta chains recognize cytomegalovirus antigens. The validation cohort had no HLA typing available for a later analysis, so co-occurrence within that cohort was assessed over all 120 or so repertoires. Most TCR sequences were observed very rarely across donors, whereas some public TCRs were present in many individuals. In both the original and validation cohorts, the classifier was reported to diagnose cytomegalovirus status with high specificity and sensitivity. According to the authors, the approach could potentially be generalized to other disease states and immunological phenotypes. A total of 150 to 200 TCR beta chains were listed by the study as associated with cytomegalovirus.

The TCR comes from a man between 18 and 35 years old in good health and CMV-seronegative. The chain employs TRBV28 and TRBJ1-1, and the D gene may be TRBD1, 6 bases matching. Sequencing used PBMCs. The CDR3 amino acid sequence is: CASITRTGKTEAFF. The nucleotides are TGTGCCAGCATTACCCGAACAGGGAAGACTGAAGCTTTCTTT.